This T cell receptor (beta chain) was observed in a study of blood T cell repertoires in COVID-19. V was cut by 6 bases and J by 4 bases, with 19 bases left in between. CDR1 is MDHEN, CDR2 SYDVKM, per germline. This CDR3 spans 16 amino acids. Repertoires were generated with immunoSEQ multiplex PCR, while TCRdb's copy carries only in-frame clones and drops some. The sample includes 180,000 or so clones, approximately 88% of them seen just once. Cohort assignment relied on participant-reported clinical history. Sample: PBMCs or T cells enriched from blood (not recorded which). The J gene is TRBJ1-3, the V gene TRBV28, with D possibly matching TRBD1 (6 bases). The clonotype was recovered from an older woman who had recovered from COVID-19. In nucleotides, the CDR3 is TGTGCCAGCAGCCCTTGGCGGGGGCGCCGGGGAAACACCATATATTTT. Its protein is CASSPWRGRRGNTIYF.